The clone carrying this TCR beta chain turned up a few times. Its cognate antigen is unknown. This record belongs to a study of beta chain features in type 1 diabetes. The overall study: Healthy donors, compared against patients, showed similar age, gender and cell yields.

V lost 2 bases and J lost 8, with 10 bases in between. The CDR3 spans 13 residues. Germline V gene lookup returns CDR1 SGDLS and CDR2 YYNGEE. Expressed TCRB transcripts were sequenced because the entire RNA isolate underwent reverse transcription. Assay: immunoSEQ multiplex PCR; the TCRdb copy retains only in-frame clones and omits some. The sample has 250,000 or so clones; over 20% are singletons. A CD45RO/CCR7/CD25/CD127/CD95/CD27 panel sorted naive, central memory, regulatory and stem cell-like memory CD4+ cells. General study findings and limits: All four CD4+ subsets from Type 1 diabetes patients carried moderately but significantly shorter TCRB CDR3s.

The chain employs TRBV9 and TRBJ1-4, with D possibly being TRBD1 (5 bases). Sequences were obtained from naive CD4+ T cells from blood. The sequence derives from a woman aged 35 to 49 with type 1 diabetes. Here the CDR3 reads CASSVAGREKLFF. CDR3 coding DNA: TGTGCCAGCAGCGTGGCAGGGCGGGAAAAACTGTTTTTT.